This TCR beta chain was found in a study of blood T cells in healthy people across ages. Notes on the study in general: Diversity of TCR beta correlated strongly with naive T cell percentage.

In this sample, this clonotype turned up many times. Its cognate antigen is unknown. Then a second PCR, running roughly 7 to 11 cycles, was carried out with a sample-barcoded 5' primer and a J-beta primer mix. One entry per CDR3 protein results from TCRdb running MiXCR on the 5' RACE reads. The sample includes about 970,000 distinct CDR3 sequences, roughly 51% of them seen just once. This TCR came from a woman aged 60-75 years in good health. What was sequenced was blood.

The CDR3, as DNA: TGTGCCAGCAGTTTAGGGCTAGCGGGAGTGGGTCGAGAGACCCAGTACTTC. This encodes CASSLGLAGVGRETQYF. The chain employs TRBV12-3 or TRBV12-4 and TRBJ2-5, with TRBD2 identical over 10 bases. The length of the CDR3 is 17 residues. J was trimmed by 4 bases and V by 1 base; bases with no gene match: 9.